This note documents a single TCR beta chain sequence. Its antigen is not known. This sample was taken from a study of CD4 T cells in relation to SARS-CoV-2 and coronaviruses. Repertoires were generated with immunoSEQ multiplex PCR, while TCRdb's copy carries only in-frame clones and drops some. Of around 54,000 clones listed, roughly nine tenths are singletons. Germline lookup yields CDR1 MGHRA and CDR2 YSYEKL. The CDR3 totals 13 residues. J was trimmed by 4 bases and V by 6 bases; bases with no gene match: 4. Study-level results: Roughly three fifths of donors had memory CD4+ clonotypes crossrecognizing SARS-CoV-2 and common cold coronavirus spike. According to naive versus memory sequencing, detected responses are memory recall, not newly primed.

V and J are TRBV4-1 and TRBJ2-3; the match to TRBD2 covers 7 bases. Sequencing input: naive CD4+ T cells from PBMCs. Subset described: naive CD4+ T cells isolated by negative enrichment. The TCR originated in an adult with COVID-19. The CDR3, as DNA: TGCGCCAGCAGTGGGAGGGCCGCAGATACGCAGTATTTT. It translates to CASSGRAADTQYF.